These 24 T cell receptor beta chains originate from one sample sequenced in a study of OX40 agonist ivuxolimab in advanced cancers. Repertoires were generated with immunoSEQ multiplex PCR, while TCRdb's copy carries only in-frame clones and drops some. The sample gives about 14,000 clones, 82% of which show up once; about 41% is in the top ten. The sample in question was CD4+ or CD8+ T cells sorted from blood, obtained in a trial of the OX40 agonist ivuxolimab. The receptors derive from an adult with an advanced solid tumor such as melanoma, head and neck, liver or kidney cancer.

The table lists this clone with a count of one. This chain joins TRBV19 and TRBJ2-6, with D unresolved. This CDR3 contains 15 residues. Germline V gene lookup returns CDR1 LNHDA and CDR2 SQIVND (reference sequence). Trimming left V 3 bases short and J 0 bases short, with 6 bases between. The CDR3 here is CASSIGVSGANVLTF. The CDR3 bases are TGTGCCAGTAGTATTGGTGTCTCTGGGGCCAACGTCCTGACTTTC.

The CDR3 DNA reads as TGTGCCAGCAGCCTCACAAGTGGGGCGAGCTACGAGCAGTACTTC. Translation gives CASSLTSGASYEQYF. This chain joins TRBV9 and TRBJ2-7; D is perhaps TRBD1 (5 bases). The CDR3 runs 15 residues. V lost 4 bases to trimming and J lost 3 bases, with 17 bases between them. The germline V gene encodes CDR1 SGDLS and CDR2 YYNGEE.

The rearrangement uses TRBV12-2 and TRBJ2-3. TRBV12-2 is designated a pseudogene. CDR3 length: 14 amino acids. This CDR3 reads CASRVFGPTDTQYF. The CDR3 DNA reads as TGTGCAAGTCGCGTGTTTGGACCTACAGATACGCAGTATTTT.

V is TRBV28 and J is TRBJ2-7, with 9 positions matching TRBD2. V gave up 4 bases and J gave up 7 bases; unmatched junction bases: 5. The CDR3 has 13 residues. Germline V gives CDR1 MDHEN, CDR2 SYDVKM. DNA for the CDR3: TGTGCCAGCAGTTCGAGCGGGAGGCTGGAGCAGTACTTC. Protein product: CASSSSGRLEQYF.

The CDR3 coding sequence is TGTGCTAGTGGTTTGGTACCTCGGAGGGTTTGCTATGGCTACACCTTC. Translated: CASGLVPRRVCYGYTF. V is TRBV12-5 and J is TRBJ1-2; D not certain. Germline lookup yields CDR1 LGHNT and CDR2 FRNRAP. With 0 bases removed from V and 4 bases from J, the gap between germline ends came to 15 bases. The CDR3 covers 16 residues.

V is TRBV19 and J is TRBJ2-3; TRBD2 is a possible D gene (5 bases). Trimming stripped 5 bases from V and 4 bases from J, with 10 bases between. Germline lookup yields CDR1 LNHDA and CDR2 SQIVND (reference sequence). The CDR3 has 13 residues. The CDR3 DNA is TGTGCCAGTAGTCCCGGACTTCCAGATACGCAGTATTTT. The encoded protein is CASSPGLPDTQYF.

The chain uses TRBV7-2 and TRBJ1-1; D is uncertain. CDR1 is SGHTA, CDR2 FQGNSA, per germline. The CDR3 has 11 amino acids. Trimming stripped 1 base from V and 7 bases from J, with 4 bases between. The CDR3 DNA sequence: TGTGCCAGCAGCTTAGGGCGTGAAGCTTTCTTT. Encoded protein: CASSLGREAFF.

V usage is TRBV7-2 and J usage is TRBJ1-4; TRBD1 matches at 10 bases. CDR3 size: 18 residues. Germline lookup yields CDR1 SGHTA and CDR2 FQGNSA. The V and J ends lost 4 bases and 2 bases, in that order; junction bases with no gene match: 10. This chain's CDR3 is CASSSRDRGRETNEKLFF. CDR3 nucleotide sequence: TGTGCCAGCAGCTCCCGAGACAGGGGGCGAGAGACTAATGAAAAACTGTTTTTT.

The chain carries TRBV27 and TRBJ2-3; D is undetermined. V was clipped by 1 base and J by 6 bases, with 14 bases between them. The germline V gene encodes CDR1 MNHEY and CDR2 SMNVEV (reference sequence). CDR3 length: 15 amino acids. The CDR3 DNA follows: TGTGCCAGCAGTTTATATCCGAGTCTGGGGGATACGCAGTATTTT. Translating gives CASSLYPSLGDTQYF.

The rearrangement uses TRBV28 and TRBJ1-4; TRBD1 is a possible D gene (6 bases). The V gene lost 5 bases and the J gene lost 7 bases, with 20 bases spanning the gap. Looked up from germline, CDR1 is MDHEN and CDR2 is SYDVKM. The CDR3 sequence is 16 residues long. The CDR3 bases are TGTGCCAGCAGTCCACTACAGGGCGCCCTACTTGAAAAACTGTTTTTT. Its protein product is CASSPLQGALLEKLFF.

The V gene is TRBV14, the J gene TRBJ1-1, with unresolved D. This CDR3 is 13 amino acids long. Germline values: CDR1 SGHDN, CDR2 FVKESK. V lost 1 base to trimming and J lost 4 bases, with 7 bases between them. The CDR3 DNA reads TGTGCCAGCAGCCAAGTTTTGTCCACTGAAGCTTTCTTT. Its translation is CASSQVLSTEAFF.

This chain links TRBV11-2 with TRBJ2-6, with D unclear. CDR1 and CDR2 (germline): SGHAT, FQNNGV. Trimming removed 5 bases from V and 0 bases from J, with 17 bases in between. The CDR3 sequence is 18 residues long. DNA of the CDR3: TGTGCCAGCAGCCTCCGCGCATGGCCCCTCTCTGGGGCCAACGTCCTGACTTTC. Its translation is CASSLRAWPLSGANVLTF.

The genes are TRBV19 and TRBJ1-4; possible D gene TRBD1, 5 bases. The length of the CDR3 is 13 residues. CDR1 LNHDA and CDR2 SQIVND come from the germline V gene (reference sequence). V was cut by 7 bases and J by 8 bases, with 14 bases left in between. The CDR3, as DNA: TGTGCCAGTAACTTCAGGGTATGGGAAAAACTGTTTTTT. Protein sequence: CASNFRVWEKLFF.

This clone was seen more than once but under ten times. This chain uses TRBV6-1 with TRBJ2-1; 8 positions agree with TRBD2. The CDR3 sequence is 15 residues long. The germline V gene has CDR1 MNHNS and CDR2 SASEGT. V was clipped by 2 bases and J by 4 bases; unmatched bases: 4. This CDR3 reads CASSEKASGYNEQFF. The CDR3 nucleotides are TGTGCCAGCAGTGAAAAAGCTAGCGGGTACAATGAGCAGTTCTTC.

This rearrangement joins TRBV13 to TRBJ1-4, with a tentative D call TRBD1 (5 bases). CDR3 length: 13 amino acids. V was shortened by 2 bases and J by 4 bases, with 5 bases between the two germline ends. From germline, CDR1 is PRHDT and CDR2 FYEKMQ (reference sequence). For the CDR3, the DNA is TGTGCCAGCAGCTTACAGGGTAATGAAAAACTGTTTTTT. Its protein is CASSLQGNEKLFF.

In this sample, this clone turned up a few times. The chain combines TRBV29-1 with TRBJ1-4, with TRBD1 matching over 8 bases. Germline V gene lookup returns CDR1 SQVTM and CDR2 ANQGSEA. V lost 4 bases, J lost 2 bases, and 18 bases stayed unmatched. The CDR3 runs 19 residues. CDR3 residues: CSVGGGVWGQVFTNEKLFF. CDR3 DNA sequence: TGCAGCGTTGGGGGGGGCGTGTGGGGACAGGTCTTCACTAATGAAAAACTGTTTTTT.

V and J are TRBV6-5 and TRBJ2-3; 13 bases align to TRBD2. This CDR3 is 14 amino acids long. J gave up 5 bases and V 5 bases, and 1 base lay outside the gene matches. The V gene's germline CDR1 is MNHEY and CDR2 SVGAGI. The CDR3 is CASSRLAGGDTQYF. The CDR3 DNA follows: TGTGCCAGCAGTCGACTAGCGGGGGGAGATACGCAGTATTTT.

By share, this clone counts as medium-sized. The rearrangement joins TRBV27 to TRBJ2-7; 9 bases are shared with TRBD2. The junction had 3 bases not matched to a gene; V was cut back by 3 bases and J by 3 bases. Germline loops: CDR1 MNHEY, CDR2 SMNVEV (reference sequence). The CDR3 runs to 14 residues. The CDR3 protein is CASSFSLAGYEQYF. The CDR3 nucleotides are TGTGCCAGCAGTTTTTCACTAGCGGGCTACGAGCAGTACTTC.

This chain joins TRBV6-6 and TRBJ2-7, with 9 bases matching TRBD1. V shed 5 bases and J 2 bases; nucleotides not matched to a gene: 4. Germline CDR1 is MNHNY and CDR2 is SVGAGI (reference sequence). The CDR3 covers 14 residues. This CDR3 reads CASSTTGGTYEQYF. The CDR3 region has the DNA TGTGCCAGCAGTACCACAGGGGGCACCTACGAGCAGTACTTC.

In its sample, this clone ranks as medium-sized. The chain is built from TRBV6-6 and TRBJ1-5; the D gene is possibly TRBD1 (5 bases). This CDR3 spans 14 amino acids. V lost 7 bases and J lost 0, with 10 bases in between. Germline-derived CDR1 and CDR2 are MNHNY and SVGAGI (reference sequence). DNA for the CDR3: TGTGCCAGCAAGGGGCTTAATAGCAATCAGCCCCAGCATTTT. Residues: CASKGLNSNQPQHF.

The chain recombines TRBV19 with TRBJ1-1, with D unclear. The CDR3 consists of 13 residues. The ends were cut back, 3 bases at V and 1 base at J, with 6 bases in the middle. Germline loops: CDR1 LNHDA, CDR2 SQIVND (reference sequence). The CDR3 region is CASSMTSNTEAFF. The CDR3 DNA sequence: TGTGCCAGTAGTATGACATCGAACACTGAAGCTTTCTTT. Full variable domain (remainder filled in from reference TRBV19 and TRBJ1-1): DGGITQSPKYLFRKEGQNVTLSCEQNLNHDAMYWYRQDPGQGLRLIYYSQIVNDFQKGDIAEGYSVSREKKESFPLTVTSAQKNPTAFYLCASSMTSNTEAFFGQGTRLTVV.

V usage is TRBV7-3 and J usage is TRBJ1-2, with TRBD1 matching over 7 bases. The CDR3 has 13 residues. Germline assignment: CDR1 SGHTA and CDR2 FQGTGA. V shed 6 bases, J shed 4 bases, and the junction held 5 bases outside the gene matches. The CDR3 loop reads CASSHTGVYGYTF. The CDR3 region has the DNA TGTGCCAGCAGTCACACAGGGGTCTATGGCTACACCTTC.

This chain uses TRBV9 with TRBJ1-3, with D uncertain. Trimming shortened V by 0 bases and J by 4 bases, and 2 bases separated the two germline ends. CDR1 is SGDLS, CDR2 YYNGEE, per germline. This CDR3 has 12 residues. CDR3 sequence (DNA): TGTGCCAGCAGCGTAGGGGGAAACACCATATATTTT. Translation gives CASSVGGNTIYF.

V is TRBV4-1 and J is TRBJ1-1; D unresolved. V lost 2 bases, J lost 3 bases, and 13 bases lay in between. Germline assignment: CDR1 MGHRA and CDR2 YSYEKL. The CDR3 contains 15 residues. The CDR3 loop reads CASSQTRSRYTEAFF. The CDR3 region has the DNA TGCGCCAGCAGCCAAACAAGGTCACGCTACACTGAAGCTTTCTTT.